A single sample is the source of the 19 T cell receptor beta chains below, sequenced in a study of blood T cells in healthy people across ages. With a J-beta primer mix and a sample-barcoded 5' primer, a second PCR ran about 7 to 12 cycles. TCRdb used MiXCR to reprocess the 5' RACE reads, holding one entry per CDR3 protein. The data show approximately 1.5 million distinct CDR3 sequences, around 36% seen once. Sequences were obtained from blood. These receptors originate from a woman in her twenties or thirties in good health.

The rearrangement links TRBV5-1 to TRBJ2-5, with D tentatively TRBD2 (6 bases). The ends were cut back, 7 bases at V and 5 bases at J, with 12 bases in the middle. This CDR3 is built from 12 residues. The germline V gene has CDR1 SGHRS and CDR2 YFSETQ. The CDR3 nucleotides read TGCGCCAGCGGCGGGGCGGCGGAGACCCAGTACTTC. Translated: CASGGAAETQYF.

V gene TRBV29-1 combines with J gene TRBJ2-3; TRBD2 is a possible D gene (5 bases). The germline gives CDR1 SQVTM, CDR2 ANQGSEA. The CDR3 sequence is 13 residues long. The V end lost 7 bases, the J end lost 3 bases, and 14 bases lay between the germline ends. The CDR3 loop reads CSARGLLTDTQYF. The CDR3 bases are TGCAGCGCCCGGGGTCTTTTAACAGATACGCAGTATTTT.

The CDR3 protein is CASSLAYANEQFF. Here the CDR3 DNA reads TGTGCCAGCAGTTTAGCCTATGCCAATGAGCAGTTCTTC. The chain has TRBV28 and TRBJ2-1; D is ambiguous. V was clipped by 2 bases and J by 6 bases, with 8 bases between them. CDR1 MDHEN and CDR2 SYDVKM come from the germline V gene. The CDR3 consists of 13 residues.

The chain uses TRBV12-3 or TRBV12-4 and TRBJ2-5; 16 bases line up with TRBD2. V lost 6 bases to trimming and J lost 1 base; unmatched junction nucleotides: 8. This CDR3 contains 18 residues. In nucleotides, the CDR3 is TGTGCCAGCAGATTGGGACTAGCGGGAGGGCCAGCCCAAGAGACCCAGTACTTC. Translated: CASRLGLAGGPAQETQYF.

This clonotype has ten or more counts. This chain joins TRBV4-2 and TRBJ2-1, with D tentatively TRBD2 (5 bases). This CDR3 region has 12 residues. V was pared by 6 bases and J by 8 bases, with 11 bases between. Germline lookup yields CDR1 LGHNA and CDR2 YNFKEQ. The CDR3 loop reads CASSRVGDEQFF. CDR3 nucleotides: TGTGCCAGCAGTCGTGTCGGGGATGAGCAGTTCTTC.

The rearrangement uses TRBV20-1 and TRBJ2-1; TRBD2 might be the D (6 bases). CDR1 is DFQATT, CDR2 SNEGSKA, per germline (reference sequence). CDR3 length equals 12 residues. V was pared by 6 bases and J by 7 bases, with 13 bases between. This CDR3 is CSAPRGRNEQFF. CDR3 DNA sequence: TGCAGTGCCCCTCGAGGGAGGAATGAGCAGTTCTTC.

About this clonotype: With a much larger clone just one base away, this may be a read error. The chain carries TRBV20-1 and TRBJ1-2; 10 positions agree with TRBD1. The CDR3 extends over 15 amino acids. CDR1 and CDR2 (germline): DFQATT, SNEGSKA (reference sequence). V trimming: 0 bases; J trimming: 4 bases; junction bases outside the gene matches: 5. CDR3 in amino acids: CSARDLTGGRYGYTF. The CDR3 coding sequence is TGCAGTGCTAGAGATCTGACAGGGGGCCGCTATGGCTACACCTTC.

V usage is TRBV4-1 and J usage is TRBJ1-1, with TRBD1 matching 7 bases. The germline CDR1 and CDR2 sequences are MGHRA and YSYEKL. The CDR3 contains 15 residues. The trim removed 4 bases at V and 4 bases at J, leaving 9 bases unmatched. Here the CDR3 DNA reads TGCGCCAGCAGCCGGTCAGGGGGTTTGGGCACTGAAGCTTTCTTT. Protein sequence: CASSRSGGLGTEAFF.

This sequence joins TRBV9 and TRBJ2-3; TRBD1 or TRBD2 may be the D gene (6 bases each). The length of the CDR3 is 16 residues. Germline V gene data show CDR1 as SGDLS and CDR2 as YYNGEE. V lost 3 bases and J 5 bases, leaving 19 bases between the germline ends. Here the CDR3 DNA reads TGTGCCAGCAGCGACCGACTCAGGGGAGGAGGAGATACGCAGTATTTT. Amino acids: CASSDRLRGGGDTQYF.

The chain has TRBV20-1 and TRBJ2-7, with D perhaps TRBD1 (5 bases). V lost 7 bases to trimming and J lost 3 bases, with 10 bases between them. CDR3 length equals 11 residues. The V gene's germline CDR1 is DFQATT and CDR2 SNEGSKA (reference sequence). The CDR3, as DNA: TGCAGTGGTTCCCAGGGCTACGAGCAGTACTTC. It is translated as CSGSQGYEQYF.

V usage is TRBV12-3 or TRBV12-4 and J usage is TRBJ2-5; TRBD1 is a possible D gene (5 bases). This CDR3 is built from 14 residues. Deletions cut 6 bases from V and 2 bases from J, with 13 bases between. The CDR3 DNA sequence: TGTGCCAGCAGCACGGACACTCTGCAAGAGACCCAGTACTTC. Residues: CASSTDTLQETQYF.

The chain uses TRBV6-1 and TRBJ2-7, with TRBD1 matching 8 bases. Germline-derived CDR1 and CDR2 are MNHNS and SASEGT. With 7 bases clipped from V and 4 bases from J, the junction kept 6 bases outside the gene matches. The CDR3 consists of 13 residues. CDR3 nucleotides: TGTGCCAGCACCAGGGGGCGGGCGTACGAGCAGTACTTC. Its translation is CASTRGRAYEQYF.

This chain links TRBV7-3 with TRBJ1-1, with 10 positions matching TRBD1. V shed 5 bases, J shed 1 base, and the junction held 7 bases outside the gene matches. CDR1 and CDR2 (germline): SGHTA, FQGTGA. The CDR3 loop spans 16 amino acids. CDR3 protein: CASSATGGGGNTEAFF. CDR3 bases: TGTGCCAGCAGCGCGACAGGGGGCGGAGGGAACACTGAAGCTTTCTTT.

The sample holds a few counts of this clonotype. This rearrangement joins TRBV3-1 to TRBJ2-6, with 7 bases matching TRBD2. Germline loops: CDR1 LGHDT, CDR2 YNNKEL (reference sequence). CDR3 length equals 15 residues. J was trimmed by 4 bases and V by 4 bases; bases with no gene match: 4. The CDR3 nucleotides are TGTGCCAGCAGCCGAGCGGGATTCGGGGCCAACGTCCTGACTTTC. Translation gives CASSRAGFGANVLTF.

J is TRBJ2-2 and V is TRBV4-1, with D perhaps TRBD2 (6 bases). The CDR3 is 15 residues long. Germline V lookup: CDR1 MGHRA, CDR2 YSYEKL. Trimming stripped 0 bases from V and 4 bases from J, with 9 bases between. CDR3 loop: CASSQEVGGTGELFF. The CDR3 DNA sequence: TGCGCCAGCAGCCAAGAGGTCGGGGGCACCGGGGAGCTGTTTTTT.

A few counts support this clonotype. V gene TRBV11-2 combines with J gene TRBJ2-7, with 7 positions matching TRBD1. In germline, CDR1 is SGHAT, CDR2 FQNNGV. Losses at the gene ends were 0 bases for V and 2 bases for J; bases not matched to a gene: 4. The length of the CDR3 is 15 residues. The CDR3 is CASSLDPGTAYEQYF. The CDR3 region has the DNA TGTGCCAGCAGCTTAGATCCGGGGACAGCCTACGAGCAGTACTTC.

The sample holds a few counts of this clonotype. The chain is built from TRBV12-3 or TRBV12-4 and TRBJ2-1; maybe TRBD2 (6 bases). V lost 7 bases, J lost 0 bases, and 16 bases lay in between. CDR3 length: 16 residues. The CDR3 region is CASNPGTLRSYNEQFF. As DNA, the CDR3 is TGTGCCAGCAACCCAGGGACTCTTCGCTCCTACAATGAGCAGTTCTTC.

There are a few counts of this clonotype. V gene TRBV3-1 combines with J gene TRBJ2-5, with 11 positions matching TRBD1. This CDR3 comprises 18 residues. Germline-derived CDR1 and CDR2 are LGHDT and YNNKEL (reference sequence). Trimming removed 4 bases from V and 4 bases from J; junction bases left unmatched: 14. The CDR3 nucleotides are TGTGCCAGCAGCCCCAAGCGCTGGACAGGGGGCTTGGGAGAGACCCAGTACTTC. It codes for CASSPKRWTGGLGETQYF.

Concerning this clonotype: The junction departs from the called germline gene at one end, perhaps through a read error. The rearrangement links TRBV20-1 to TRBJ2-5; unclear D gene. This CDR3 is 11 amino acids long. Germline lookup yields CDR1 DFQATT and CDR2 SNEGSKA (reference sequence). The DNA of the CDR3 is TGCAGGGCTAGAGAACGGGAGACCCAGTACTTC. Protein sequence: CRARERETQYF.